Listed here are 27 T cell receptor beta chains from one sample, sequenced in a study of T-cell reconstitution after alpha-beta-depleted transplantation in children. Using unique molecular identifiers, the investigators prepared the TCRbeta library. TCRdb re-derived calls from the PCR reads in MiXCR, one entry per CDR3 protein. Of around 800,000 distinct CDR3 sequences detected, around 17% appear once; the ten largest clones hold around 5.3%. This specimen was PBMCs, mostly from graft donor cells, taken 360 days after TCRalphabeta/CD19-depleted stem cell transplant. All receptors derive from a male patient between 10 and 17 years old who had a stem cell transplant for acute lymphoblastic leukemia, so the T cells may come from the graft donor.

This clonotype came up many times. This rearrangement joins TRBV5-4 to TRBJ2-3; 12 bases align to TRBD2. Losses at the gene ends were 3 bases for V and 4 bases for J; bases not matched to a gene: 6. The CDR3 spans 16 residues. Germline V lookup: CDR1 SGHNT, CDR2 YYREEE (reference sequence). The CDR3 nucleotides read TGTGCCAGCAGCTATCGACTAGCGGGAGCCTCAGATACGCAGTATTTT. Protein sequence: CASSYRLAGASDTQYF.

The chain uses TRBV5-1 and TRBJ1-1; 8 bases are a match to TRBD1. J lost 6 bases, V lost 0 bases, and 4 bases had no gene match. The germline CDR1 and CDR2 sequences are SGHRS and YFSETQ. The CDR3 has 14 amino acids. CDR3 in amino acids: CASSLGQGQAEAFF. For the CDR3, the DNA is TGCGCCAGCAGCTTGGGACAGGGGCAGGCTGAAGCTTTCTTT.

This clonotype was counted at least ten times. The genes are TRBV2 and TRBJ2-7; D tentatively reads TRBD1 or TRBD2 (5 bases each). The CDR3 is made up of 17 amino acids. Trimming cost V 3 bases and J 9 bases, with 27 bases left between them. Germline values: CDR1 SNHLY, CDR2 FYNNEI. The CDR3 DNA follows: TGTGCCAGCAGTGAGAGGGGTCCGTGGACACCGGCGGACGGGCAGTACTTC. This encodes CASSERGPWTPADGQYF. The full variable domain, rest sourced from reference TRBV2 and TRBJ2-7, is EPEVTQTPSHQVTQMGQEVILRCVPISNHLYFYWYRQILGQKVEFLVSFYNNEISEKSEIFDDQFSVERPDGSNFTLKIRSTKLEDSAMYFCASSERGPWTPADGQYFGPGTRLTVT.

This clonotype was detected a few times. The chain employs TRBV6-4 and TRBJ2-7; D perhaps matches TRBD2 (6 bases). CDR1 MRHNA and CDR2 SNTAGT come from the germline V gene. The CDR3 is 13 residues long. V was clipped by 0 bases and J by 7 bases, with 10 bases between them. CDR3 DNA sequence: TGTGCCAGCAGTGACTCCCCTAGCGAGGAGCAGTACTTC. Its protein is CASSDSPSEEQYF.

The rearrangement links TRBV20-1 to TRBJ2-1, with D unclear. The CDR3 runs 12 residues. V shed 5 bases and J shed 8 bases, with 13 bases lying between them. In germline, CDR1 is DFQATT, CDR2 SNEGSKA (reference sequence). The CDR3 protein is CSAGRVRDEQFF. In DNA form, the CDR3 reads TGCAGTGCTGGGCGTGTAAGGGATGAGCAGTTCTTC.

This clonotype was observed a few times. The chain couples TRBV7-3 to TRBJ1-2; weak D call: TRBD1 (5 bases). Germline V lookup: CDR1 SGHTA, CDR2 FQGTGA. This CDR3 has 15 residues. V lost 0 bases and J lost 1, with 9 bases in between. CDR3 loop: CASSLTPGRNYGYTF. CDR3 bases: TGTGCCAGCAGCTTAACCCCGGGACGTAACTATGGCTACACCTTC.

This clonotype has just a few counts. The chain combines TRBV6-5 with TRBJ2-7, with 9 bases aligning to TRBD1. CDR1 and CDR2 from the germline V gene are MNHEY and SVGAGI. The CDR3 has 14 residues. Trimming removed 4 bases from V and 7 bases from J; junction bases left unmatched: 8. Here the CDR3 reads CASSLPGQGTEQYF. Written as DNA, the CDR3 is TGTGCCAGCAGTTTACCGGGACAGGGAACAGAGCAGTACTTC.

The chain is built from TRBV5-1 and TRBJ2-3; TRBD1 might be the D (6 bases). The germline V gene has CDR1 SGHRS and CDR2 YFSETQ. The V gene lost 4 bases and the J gene lost 2 bases, with 20 bases spanning the gap. This CDR3 comprises 17 residues. CDR3 amino acids: CASSPRTQGKYTDTQYF. The CDR3 DNA is TGCGCCAGCAGCCCAAGGACGCAGGGGAAATACACAGATACGCAGTATTTT.

In this sample, this clonotype turned up many times. The chain has TRBV5-1 and TRBJ2-5, with 10 bases identical to TRBD2. CDR3 length equals 16 residues. Germline loops: CDR1 SGHRS, CDR2 YFSETQ. Losses at the gene ends were 2 bases for V and 1 base for J; bases not matched to a gene: 5. DNA for the CDR3: TGCGCCAGCAGCTTCGAACTAGCGGGAACCCAAGAGACCCAGTACTTC. Translation: CASSFELAGTQETQYF.

This clonotype was counted between two and nine times. CDR3 loop: CATSILTGKSEKLFF. The CDR3 coding sequence is TGTGCCACCAGCATCTTGACAGGGAAGAGCGAAAAACTGTTTTTT. The J gene is TRBJ1-4, the V gene TRBV15; 7 bases are a match to TRBD1. Germline V CDR1 and CDR2: LNHNV, YYDKDF (reference sequence). The CDR3 covers 15 residues. V gave up 4 bases and J gave up 8 bases; unmatched junction bases: 10.

This clonotype was counted ten times or more. The rearrangement joins TRBV20-1 to TRBJ2-3, with D possibly matching TRBD2 (6 bases). This CDR3 is 16 amino acids long. Germline CDR1 is DFQATT and CDR2 is SNEGSKA (reference sequence). V shed 2 bases and J shed 4 bases, with 19 bases lying between them. The DNA of the CDR3 is TGCAGTGCTAGACCTTACGAGGCGGGATTCCCAGATACGCAGTATTTT. Amino acids: CSARPYEAGFPDTQYF.

This clonotype appeared a few times. The genes are TRBV6-4 and TRBJ2-1; 8 nucleotides agree with TRBD2. V shed 3 bases and J 3 bases; nucleotides not matched to a gene: 7. This CDR3 region has 16 residues. Germline V gene data show CDR1 as MRHNA and CDR2 as SNTAGT. CDR3 amino acids: CASSESSGSVYNEQFF. In nucleotides, the CDR3 is TGTGCCAGCAGTGAGTCCAGCGGGAGTGTCTACAATGAGCAGTTCTTC.

This clonotype was seen a few times. V and J are TRBV6-5 and TRBJ2-7; 9 positions match TRBD1. Losses at the gene ends were 5 bases for V and 7 bases for J; bases not matched to a gene: 9. The V gene's germline CDR1 is MNHEY and CDR2 SVGAGI. This CDR3 comprises 14 residues. The CDR3 loop is CASSRGQGIGEQYF. In DNA, the CDR3 is TGTGCCAGCAGTCGGGGACAGGGAATAGGGGAGCAGTACTTC.

This clonotype was counted only a few times. V and J are TRBV25-1 and TRBJ1-4, with 7 bases fitting TRBD1. The CDR3 totals 10 residues. Per the germline V gene, CDR1 is MGHDK and CDR2 is SYGVNS. Losses at the gene ends were 8 bases for V and 12 bases for J; bases not matched to a gene: 3. CDR3 sequence: CASDGQELFF. The DNA of the CDR3 is TGTGCCAGCGACGGACAGGAACTGTTTTTT.

This clonotype was counted a few times. V gene TRBV7-8 combines with J gene TRBJ1-5; perhaps TRBD1 as D (5 bases). The CDR3 is made up of 14 amino acids. Germline V gene lookup returns CDR1 SGHVS and CDR2 FQNEAQ. Trimming stripped 2 bases from V and 2 bases from J, with 7 bases between. Here the CDR3 DNA reads TGTGCCAGCAGCTTAACCAGGGGCAATCAGCCCCAGCATTTT. This gives the protein CASSLTRGNQPQHF. Full variable domain (rest looked up from reference TRBV7-8 and TRBJ1-5): GAGVSQSPRYKVAKRGQDVALRCDPISGHVSLFWYQQALGQGPEFLTYFQNEAQLDKSGLPSDRFFAERPEGSVSTLKIQRTQQEDSAVYLCASSLTRGNQPQHFGDGTRLSIL.

The chain is built from TRBV14 and TRBJ2-7, with a possible D match to TRBD2 (6 bases). The CDR3 covers 16 residues. Germline V gives CDR1 SGHDN, CDR2 FVKESK. Trimming removed 6 bases at V and 3 bases at J, with 21 bases between. The CDR3 is CASSQTRLVNIYEQYF. CDR3 sequence (DNA): TGTGCCAGCAGTCAAACCAGACTAGTTAATATCTACGAGCAGTACTTC. Based on the CDR3 plus reference TRBV14 and TRBJ2-7, the full variable domain is EAGVTQFPSHSVIEKGQTVTLRCDPISGHDNLYWYRRVMGKEIKFLLHFVKESKQDESGMPNNRFLAERTGGTYSTLKVQPAELEDSGVYFCASSQTRLVNIYEQYFGPGTRLTVT.

This clonotype was picked up a small number of times. The chain recombines TRBV5-1 with TRBJ2-1; 11 nucleotides match TRBD2. Germline V gene lookup returns CDR1 SGHRS and CDR2 YFSETQ. This CDR3 is 17 amino acids long. The trim removed 3 bases at V and 1 base at J, leaving 6 bases unmatched. This chain's CDR3 is CASSWLAGGLSYNEQFF. The CDR3 bases are TGCGCCAGCAGCTGGCTAGCGGGAGGTCTTTCCTACAATGAGCAGTTCTTC.

The gene calls are TRBV4-1 and TRBJ2-7; D gene uncertain. Germline lookup yields CDR1 MGHRA and CDR2 YSYEKL. The CDR3 is 15 residues long. With 0 bases removed from V and 0 bases from J, the gap between germline ends came to 9 bases. CDR3 protein: CASSQEIISSYEQYF. In nucleotides, the CDR3 is TGCGCCAGCAGCCAAGAAATAATTAGCTCCTACGAGCAGTACTTC.

This clonotype has just a few counts. This chain uses TRBV11-2 with TRBJ2-1, with D possibly matching TRBD2 (6 bases). V lost 6 bases, J lost 3 bases, and 15 bases lay in between. This CDR3 spans 15 amino acids. Germline CDR1 SGHAT, CDR2 FQNNGV. The CDR3 reads CASSTRLVLYNEQFF. DNA for the CDR3: TGTGCCAGCAGTACCCGACTAGTCCTCTACAATGAGCAGTTCTTC.

J is TRBJ2-7 and V is TRBV27, with 8 bases lining up with TRBD2. The CDR3 loop spans 15 amino acids. Germline lookup yields CDR1 MNHEY and CDR2 SMNVEV (reference sequence). V lost 0 bases, J lost 3 bases, and 4 bases stayed unmatched. The CDR3 sequence: CASSLSGGAFYEQYF. For the CDR3, the DNA is TGTGCCAGCAGTTTATCCGGGGGGGCCTTCTACGAGCAGTACTTC.

The chain links TRBV29-1 to TRBJ2-4, with TRBD2 matching over 7 bases. J was trimmed by 9 bases and V by 4 bases; bases with no gene match: 15. Germline V gene lookup returns CDR1 SQVTM and CDR2 ANQGSEA. The CDR3 totals 15 residues. CDR3 residues: CSVAGTTLPRGIQYF. CDR3 nucleotides: TGCAGCGTTGCTGGGACTACCCTCCCTCGCGGCATTCAGTACTTC. Combining the CDR3 with reference TRBV29-1 and TRBJ2-4 gives the whole variable domain SAVISQKPSRDICQRGTSLTIQCQVDSQVTMMFWYRQQPGQSLTLIATANQGSEATYESGFVIDKFPISRPNLTFSTLTVSNMSPEDSSIYLCSVAGTTLPRGIQYFGAGTRLSVL.

This rearrangement joins TRBV2 to TRBJ2-5; D is unresolved. Trimming shortened V by 8 bases and J by 3 bases, and 7 bases separated the two germline ends. The germline V gene encodes CDR1 SNHLY and CDR2 FYNNEI. The CDR3 consists of 11 residues. The CDR3 DNA is TGTGCCAGCCTAAGAGAAGAGACCCAGTACTTC. Protein product: CASLREETQYF.

The table lists this clonotype with a few counts. The chain is built from TRBV5-1 and TRBJ2-3; no definite D call. The germline V gene has CDR1 SGHRS and CDR2 YFSETQ. The CDR3 extends over 17 amino acids. V lost 4 bases to trimming and J lost 3 bases, with 21 bases between them. The CDR3, as DNA: TGCGCCAGCAGCCCGAATATAGTCGGCGGACGGACAGATACGCAGTATTTT. It yields the protein CASSPNIVGGRTDTQYF.

This clonotype turned up a few times. The chain joins TRBV20-1 to TRBJ2-5; D uncertain. This CDR3 comprises 13 residues. Germline V CDR1 and CDR2: DFQATT, SNEGSKA (reference sequence). V lost 3 bases and J 0 bases, leaving 8 bases between the germline ends. The CDR3 here is CSASLPNQETQYF. The DNA for the CDR3 is TGCAGTGCTAGTCTCCCTAACCAAGAGACCCAGTACTTC.

This clonotype was seen more than once but under ten times. The chain couples TRBV5-1 to TRBJ1-1, with no clear D. The CDR3 is 17 amino acids. Trimming left V 0 bases short and J 2 bases short, with 17 bases between. The V gene's germline CDR1 is SGHRS and CDR2 YFSETQ. CDR3 bases: TGCGCCAGCAGCTTGGATTTTAGGGAGACTCGTAACACTGAAGCTTTCTTT. Encoded protein: CASSLDFRETRNTEAFF.

This clonotype was seen a handful of times. The genes are TRBV4-1 and TRBJ2-2, with a possible D match to TRBD2 (6 bases). This CDR3 comprises 19 residues. The ends were cut back, 4 bases at V and 1 base at J, with 22 bases in the middle. Per germline, CDR1 MGHRA and CDR2 YSYEKL. The CDR3 DNA reads TGCGCCAGCAGCCCTCGTGGCCGAAATATGGGGGGGAACACCGGGGAGCTGTTTTTT. This codes for CASSPRGRNMGGNTGELFF.

The table lists this clonotype with many counts. The chain employs TRBV4-2 and TRBJ2-5; unclear D gene. Germline V CDR1 and CDR2: LGHNA, YNFKEQ. The CDR3 sequence is 15 residues long. V shed 1 base and J shed 3 bases, with 12 bases lying between them. The CDR3 here is CASSQALTSEETQYF. In DNA, the CDR3 is TGTGCCAGCAGCCAAGCACTGACCAGCGAAGAGACCCAGTACTTC.